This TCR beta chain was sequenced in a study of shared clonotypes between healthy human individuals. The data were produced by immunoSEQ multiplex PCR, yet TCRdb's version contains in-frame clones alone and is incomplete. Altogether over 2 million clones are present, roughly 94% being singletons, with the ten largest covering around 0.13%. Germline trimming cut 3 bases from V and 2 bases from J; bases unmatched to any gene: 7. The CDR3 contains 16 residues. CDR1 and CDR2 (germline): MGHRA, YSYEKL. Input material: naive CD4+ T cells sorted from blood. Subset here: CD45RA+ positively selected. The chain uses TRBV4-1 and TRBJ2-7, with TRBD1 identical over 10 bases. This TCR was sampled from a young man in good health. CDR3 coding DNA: TGCGCCAGCAGCCAGATGCCCGGGACAGGGGCCTACGAGCAGTACTTC. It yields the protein CASSQMPGTGAYEQYF.